These 18 T cell receptor beta chains originate from one sample sequenced in a study of cytomegalovirus exposure and HLA in healthy donors. TCRdb keeps only in-frame clones here, not all; method: immunoSEQ multiplex PCR. The sample yields fewer than 65,000 clones, roughly 89% seen once. The sequenced sample was PBMCs. These receptor sequences come from a woman younger than 30 in good health and CMV-seronegative.

The gene calls are TRBV4-2 and TRBJ2-7, with 11 bases aligning to TRBD2. Germline V gene data show CDR1 as LGHNA and CDR2 as YNFKEQ. After removal of 3 bases from V and 5 bases from J, the junction contained 3 bases not matched to a gene. This CDR3 is 14 amino acids long. CDR3 in DNA: TGTGCCAGCAGCCAGGGGACTAGCGGTCACGAGCAGTACTTC. It encodes CASSQGTSGHEQYF.

This chain connects TRBV30 to TRBJ1-1, with 8 bases that match TRBD1. There are 14 residues in the CDR3. Germline V gene lookup returns CDR1 GTSNPN and CDR2 SVGIG (reference sequence). The ends lost 4 bases at V and 8 bases at J; junction bases unmatched: 12. CDR3 coding DNA: TGTGCCTGGACTCCCCTTGCAGGGGGCGTAGAAGCTTTCTTT. Translating it yields CAWTPLAGGVEAFF.

The chain employs TRBV7-9 and TRBJ1-2, with 7 nucleotides matching TRBD1. CDR1 and CDR2 from the germline V gene are SEHNR and FQNEAQ (reference sequence). Trimming took 8 bases from V and 5 from J; bases not matched to a gene: 11. This CDR3 region has 14 residues. The CDR3 loop is CASPEDRDGYGYTF. DNA of the CDR3: TGTGCCAGCCCCGAAGACAGGGACGGGTATGGCTACACCTTC. Complete variable domain (other parts from reference TRBV7-9 and TRBJ1-2): DTGVSQNPRHKITKRGQNVTFRCDPISEHNRLYWYRQTLGQGPEFLTYFQNEAQLEKSRLLSDRFSAERPKGSFSTLEIQRTEQGDSAMYLCASPEDRDGYGYTFGSGTRLTVV.

This chain uses TRBV13 with TRBJ2-3; 11 bases are a match to TRBD2. The CDR3 length is 16 residues. Looked up from germline, CDR1 is PRHDT and CDR2 is FYEKMQ (reference sequence). J gave up 3 bases and V 4 bases, and 6 bases lay outside the gene matches. Written as DNA, the CDR3 is TGTGCCAGCAGCTCACTAGCGGGGGCCAGGACAGATACGCAGTATTTT. The encoded protein is CASSSLAGARTDTQYF.

The chain uses TRBV11-2 and TRBJ2-7; a weak D match, TRBD1 (5 bases). Germline values: CDR1 SGHAT, CDR2 FQNNGV. The CDR3 sequence is 13 residues long. Trimming took 5 bases from V and 3 from J, leaving 11 bases between them. In DNA, the CDR3 is TGTGCCAGCAGCCCCGCGCAGGGCTACGAGCAGTACTTC. This encodes CASSPAQGYEQYF.

The V and J genes are TRBV5-8 and TRBJ2-1; no definite D call. This CDR3 has 18 amino acids. V was pared by 3 bases and J by 0 bases, with 19 bases between. From germline, CDR1 is SGHTS and CDR2 YDEGEE. This chain's CDR3 is CASSSSLVPLSSYNEQFF. In DNA, the CDR3 is TGTGCCAGCAGCTCCTCCTTGGTGCCCCTCAGCTCCTACAATGAGCAGTTCTTC.

J is TRBJ2-5 and V is TRBV5-6; 14 bases align to TRBD2. Germline CDR1 reads SGHDT; CDR2 reads YYEEEE. J lost 5 bases, V lost 4 bases, and 7 bases had no gene match. This CDR3 comprises 16 residues. The CDR3 coding sequence is TGTGCCAGCAGCAATCCGGGACTAGCGGGGGCTGAGACCCAGTACTTC. It specifies CASSNPGLAGAETQYF.

The V gene is TRBV7-6, the J gene TRBJ2-2, with 7 positions matching TRBD2. Per the germline V gene, CDR1 is SGHVS and CDR2 is FNYEAQ. Germline trimming cut 1 base from V and 4 bases from J; bases unmatched to any gene: 6. This CDR3 comprises 16 residues. CDR3 bases: TGTGCCAGCAGCTTAGAGTTAGCGGGCCTCACCGGGGAGCTGTTTTTT. Protein product: CASSLELAGLTGELFF.

This chain links TRBV19 with TRBJ1-1; TRBD1 agrees at 7 bases. Germline V lookup: CDR1 LNHDA, CDR2 SQIVND (reference sequence). CDR3 length: 14 residues. V dropped 6 bases and J dropped 2; count of bases not matched to a gene: 6. CDR3 in amino acids: CASREGQINTEAFF. CDR3 DNA sequence: TGTGCCAGTAGGGAGGGACAGATCAACACTGAAGCTTTCTTT.

CDR3 in DNA: TGTGCCAGCAGCCCCCTCCGACAGGGAAGGAGCTCGAACACTGAAGCTTTCTTT. Encoded protein: CASSPLRQGRSSNTEAFF. V and J are TRBV27 and TRBJ1-1; 7 bases agree with TRBD1. The CDR3 loop spans 18 amino acids. CDR1 and CDR2 (germline): MNHEY, SMNVEV (reference sequence). V lost 6 bases, J lost 1 base, and 17 bases stayed unmatched.

The chain recombines TRBV6-5 with TRBJ1-1; TRBD1 agrees at 8 bases. The CDR3 covers 13 residues. Per germline, CDR1 MNHEY and CDR2 SVGAGI. The V and J ends lost 6 bases and 12 bases, in that order; junction bases with no gene match: 12. The chain's CDR3 is CASSYGQGYSTFF. The CDR3 DNA sequence: TGTGCCAGCAGCTACGGACAGGGTTATTCGACTTTCTTT.

The chain combines TRBV9 with TRBJ1-2; D gene ambiguous. Germline V CDR1 and CDR2: SGDLS, YYNGEE. Trimming cost V 0 bases and J 2 bases, with 11 bases left between them. The length of the CDR3 is 15 residues. The CDR3 loop is CASSVAGATNYGYTF. As DNA, the CDR3 is TGTGCCAGCAGCGTAGCCGGAGCGACGAACTATGGCTACACCTTC.

This rearrangement joins TRBV29-1 to TRBJ2-3; 8 nucleotides agree with TRBD2. CDR3 length: 14 residues. The junction had 16 bases not matched to a gene; V was cut back by 7 bases and J by 10 bases. Per germline, CDR1 SQVTM and CDR2 ANQGSEA. CDR3 amino acids: CSGGRAGGPSPQYF. CDR3 DNA sequence: TGCAGCGGTGGGAGGGCGGGGGGCCCCAGTCCGCAGTATTTT.

This clone was found once. The gene calls are TRBV7-8 and TRBJ1-2; TRBD1 aligns across 7 bases. Per germline, CDR1 SGHVS and CDR2 FQNEAQ. After removal of 1 base from V and 7 bases from J, the junction contained 0 bases not matched to a gene. CDR3 length: 12 residues. As DNA, the CDR3 is TGTGCCAGCAGCTTAGACAGGGGTGGCTACACCTTC. Translating gives CASSLDRGGYTF.

This chain uses TRBV6-5 with TRBJ2-2; D is ambiguous. V lost 6 bases to trimming and J lost 4 bases, with 9 bases between them. Per germline, CDR1 MNHEY and CDR2 SVGAGI. The CDR3 spans 13 residues. The CDR3 bases are TGTGCCAGCAGCCCCCGCGGCACCGGGGAGCTGTTTTTT. Translation: CASSPRGTGELFF.

This clone was seen only once. The V gene is TRBV5-6, the J gene TRBJ2-3; weak D call: TRBD1 (6 bases). The CDR3 consists of 12 residues. Trimming stripped 7 bases from V and 3 bases from J, with 9 bases between. Germline V gene lookup returns CDR1 SGHDT and CDR2 YYEEEE. DNA of the CDR3: TGTGCCAGCGAAGGGGGTACAGATACGCAGTATTTT. The encoded protein is CASEGGTDTQYF.

The chain links TRBV29-1 to TRBJ2-3; 8 nucleotides align to TRBD1. Germline V gives CDR1 SQVTM, CDR2 ANQGSEA. V gave up 6 bases and J gave up 4 bases; unmatched junction bases: 15. The CDR3 loop spans 16 amino acids. The CDR3 DNA reads TGCAGCGTCTTGAACCCTCAGGGGGCCTGGGCAGATACGCAGTATTTT. This sequence encodes CSVLNPQGAWADTQYF.

V is TRBV5-1 and J is TRBJ2-7; possible D gene TRBD1, 5 bases. CDR1 is SGHRS and CDR2 is YFSETQ in the germline V gene. The CDR3 runs 16 residues. Trimming took 3 bases from V and 0 from J, leaving 16 bases between them. CDR3 nucleotide sequence: TGCGCCAGCAGCTCAACAGACAGCGCCCTCTCCTACGAGCAGTACTTC. Protein sequence: CASSSTDSALSYEQYF.